These 29 T cell receptor beta chains share one sample of origin, sequenced in a study of cytomegalovirus exposure and HLA in healthy donors. The PCR employed 60 Vbeta primers together with 13 Jbeta primers. This table comes from immunoSEQ multiplex PCR, and its TCRdb copy is limited to in-frame clones, with some not included. The sample includes 250,000 to 350,000 clones, 80% seen only once; the top ten take about 0.28%. Material: PBMCs. The origin of the receptors is a girl aged 2-15 years in good health and CMV-seronegative.

This chain uses TRBV4-1 with TRBJ2-1; TRBD2 agrees at 7 bases. Losses at the gene ends were 2 bases for V and 6 bases for J; bases not matched to a gene: 7. This CDR3 spans 15 amino acids. CDR1 is MGHRA, CDR2 YSYEKL, per germline. The DNA for the CDR3 is TGCGCCAGCAGCCAATCGGGCGGGGGTAGCAATGAGCAGTTCTTC. Protein sequence: CASSQSGGGSNEQFF.

The CDR3 here is CASSFEQGAVRNTIYF. The CDR3 DNA sequence: TGTGCCAGCAGCTTCGAACAGGGGGCCGTAAGAAACACCATATATTTT. The chain has TRBV13 and TRBJ1-3; TRBD1 aligns across 9 bases. Germline lookup yields CDR1 PRHDT and CDR2 FYEKMQ (reference sequence). The CDR3 runs to 16 residues. V lost 3 bases and J lost 5; bases outside the gene matches: 8. The variable domain in full, completed from reference TRBV13 and TRBJ1-3, reads AAGVIQSPRHLIKEKRETATLKCYPIPRHDTVYWYQQGPGQDPQFLISFYEKMQSDKGSIPDRFSAQQFSDYHSELNMSSLELGDSALYFCASSFEQGAVRNTIYFGEGSWLTVV.

The chain links TRBV7-2 to TRBJ1-1, with D possibly being TRBD1 (6 bases). Trimming removed 6 bases from V and 3 bases from J, with 14 bases in between. CDR3 length: 14 residues. Germline values: CDR1 SGHTA, CDR2 FQGNSA. In DNA, the CDR3 is TGTGCCAGCAGTCCACAGGGTGCGTACACTGAAGCTTTCTTT. This translates into CASSPQGAYTEAFF.

This clone was picked up a small number of times. J is TRBJ2-7 and V is TRBV7-8; perhaps TRBD2 as D (6 bases). The V end lost 0 bases, the J end lost 0 bases, and 30 bases lay between the germline ends. Germline V lookup: CDR1 SGHVS, CDR2 FQNEAQ. CDR3 length equals 22 residues. The CDR3 loop reads CASSLAFGERGAGPKLSYEQYF. DNA for the CDR3: TGTGCCAGCAGCTTAGCGTTTGGGGAACGGGGCGCGGGACCGAAACTCTCCTACGAGCAGTACTTC.

This clone was picked up a small number of times. The chain links TRBV7-6 to TRBJ1-4, with 11 bases aligning to TRBD1. Germline V gives CDR1 SGHVS, CDR2 FNYEAQ. J gave up 7 bases and V 2 bases, and 15 bases lay outside the gene matches. The CDR3 spans 19 residues. The CDR3 DNA reads TGTGCCAGCAGCTTAAGGGCCGGACAGGGGGCTGTAGAAGCTGAAAAACTGTTTTTT. It codes for CASSLRAGQGAVEAEKLFF.

The J gene is TRBJ2-3, the V gene TRBV4-1; 10 nucleotides agree with TRBD2. The V gene end was trimmed by 0 bases and the J gene end by 3 bases; junction bases not matched to a gene: 6. Germline assignment: CDR1 MGHRA and CDR2 YSYEKL. This CDR3 is built from 17 residues. Written as DNA, the CDR3 is TGCGCCAGCAGCCAAGATTTCCTAGCGGGAGTTACAGATACGCAGTATTTT. Encoded protein: CASSQDFLAGVTDTQYF.

Points on this clone: The same CDR3 is also encoded by other DNA sequences in this sample. The chain links TRBV28 to TRBJ2-3; 14 bases line up with TRBD2. The CDR3 runs 16 residues. The trim removed 5 bases at V and 3 bases at J, leaving 4 bases unmatched. Looked up from germline, CDR1 is MDHEN and CDR2 is SYDVKM. The CDR3 loop reads CASSLGLAGETDTQYF. CDR3 nucleotides: TGTGCCAGCAGTCTGGGACTAGCGGGGGAGACAGATACGCAGTATTTT.

This chain links TRBV4-1 with TRBJ2-5, with 8 positions matching TRBD2. The germline gives CDR1 MGHRA, CDR2 YSYEKL. V trimming: 4 bases; J trimming: 3 bases; junction bases outside the gene matches: 7. The CDR3 runs 15 residues. The CDR3 DNA sequence: TGCGCCAGCAGCCGGAATAGCGGGAACAAAGAGACCCAGTACTTC. This gives the protein CASSRNSGNKETQYF.

V usage is TRBV30 and J usage is TRBJ2-2; 7 bases map to TRBD1. The germline gives CDR1 GTSNPN, CDR2 SVGIG (reference sequence). With 2 bases clipped from V and 2 bases from J, the junction kept 8 bases outside the gene matches. The CDR3 contains 16 residues. The DNA for the CDR3 is TGTGCCTGGAGTATCCGGGACAGAGCAAACACCGGGGAGCTGTTTTTT. Protein product: CAWSIRDRANTGELFF.

There are a few counts of this clone. At one of its ends the junction is not consistent with the germline gene, which may arise from a read error. This rearrangement joins TRBV5-1 to TRBJ1-2; D ambiguous. The CDR3 has 15 residues. Germline V gene sequence: CDR1 SGHRS, CDR2 YFSETQ. The CDR3 nucleotides read TGCGCCAGCACCTTGATGGGAGGGTCGAACTATGGCTACACCTTC. This gives the protein CASTLMGGSNYGYTF. The whole variable domain, filled in from reference TRBV5-1 and TRBJ1-2, reads KAGVTQTPRYLIKTRGQQVTLSCSPISGHRSVSWYQQTPGQGLQFLFEYFSETQRNKGNFPGRFSGRQFSNSRSEMNVSTLELGDSALYLCASTLMGGSNYGYTFGSGTRLTVV.

The chain carries TRBV28 and TRBJ1-6; D is ambiguous. From germline, CDR1 is MDHEN and CDR2 SYDVKM. V was pared by 9 bases and J by 7 bases, with 10 bases between. This CDR3 has 12 residues. The CDR3: CASLPGNSPLHF. CDR3 DNA sequence: TGTGCCAGTTTGCCGGGAAATTCACCCCTCCACTTT.

This rearrangement joins TRBV29-1 to TRBJ1-1; tentatively, D is TRBD1 (6 bases). There are 12 residues in the CDR3. V was cut by 8 bases and J by 1 base, with 11 bases left in between. Germline V CDR1 and CDR2: SQVTM, ANQGSEA. The CDR3 nucleotides read TGCAGCCTCTCGGACAGGAACACTGAAGCTTTCTTT. Translating gives CSLSDRNTEAFF. The full variable domain, in which reference TRBV29-1 and TRBJ1-1 provide the parts outside the CDR3, is SAVISQKPSRDICQRGTSLTIQCQVDSQVTMMFWYRQQPGQSLTLIATANQGSEATYESGFVIDKFPISRPNLTFSTLTVSNMSPEDSSIYLCSLSDRNTEAFFGQGTRLTVV.

CDR3 sequence reads: CASSPRVGVGQPLHF. CDR3 in DNA: TGTGCCAGCAGCCCACGGGTAGGGGTAGGGCAACCCCTCCACTTT. The J gene is TRBJ1-6, the V gene TRBV7-6; a possible D gene is TRBD1 (5 bases). The ends were cut back, 5 bases at V and 12 bases at J, with 20 bases in the middle. The CDR3 is made up of 15 amino acids. Germline V gene data show CDR1 as SGHVS and CDR2 as FNYEAQ.

The CDR3 bases are TGTGCCAGCAGCTCAGCGACTAGCGGGAGTACGAATGAGCAGTTCTTC. The encoded protein is CASSSATSGSTNEQFF. The chain employs TRBV7-9 and TRBJ2-1, with TRBD2 matching over 12 bases. Germline assignment: CDR1 SEHNR and CDR2 FQNEAQ (reference sequence). The CDR3 consists of 16 residues. Unmatched junction bases numbered 8, after V lost 4 bases and J lost 7 bases.

The chain recombines TRBV11-2 with TRBJ2-1; 8 bases match TRBD2. Germline CDR1 SGHAT, CDR2 FQNNGV. V lost 6 bases, J lost 7 bases, and 11 bases stayed unmatched. The CDR3 is 15 residues long. The CDR3 coding sequence is TGTGCCAGCAGACCCCCAGCGGGGGCCCTTAATGAGCAGTTCTTC. Its protein is CASRPPAGALNEQFF.

The V call is TRBV6-5, the J call TRBJ1-6, with 7 bases fitting TRBD1. CDR3 length: 13 residues. The germline V gene has CDR1 MNHEY and CDR2 SVGAGI. V shed 8 bases, J shed 5 bases, and the junction held 3 bases outside the gene matches. The CDR3 reads CASSTGNNSPLHF. Written as DNA, the CDR3 is TGTGCCAGCTCGACAGGGAATAATTCACCCCTCCACTTT.

The genes are TRBV27 and TRBJ2-3, with 10 bases aligning to TRBD2. V shed 6 bases and J 2 bases; nucleotides not matched to a gene: 11. Germline values: CDR1 MNHEY, CDR2 SMNVEV (reference sequence). This CDR3 is 17 amino acids long. The chain's CDR3 is CASSFLRAGGNTDTQYF. CDR3 DNA sequence: TGTGCCAGCAGCTTTCTACGAGCGGGAGGGAACACAGATACGCAGTATTTT.

The rearrangement joins TRBV4-1 to TRBJ1-4; no firm D call. Germline assignment: CDR1 MGHRA and CDR2 YSYEKL. The CDR3 loop spans 12 amino acids. The V and J ends lost 1 base and 11 bases respectively, with 8 bases between them. This CDR3 reads CASSQVAGKLFF. The CDR3 bases are TGCGCCAGCAGCCAAGTGGCGGGGAAACTGTTTTTT.

The chain couples TRBV7-3 to TRBJ2-3; maybe TRBD2 (6 bases). Trimming stripped 5 bases from V and 1 base from J, with 13 bases between. The CDR3 loop spans 15 amino acids. Germline CDR1 is SGHTA and CDR2 is FQGTGA. CDR3 protein: CASSPSGLRTDTQYF. The CDR3 nucleotides are TGTGCCAGCAGCCCCTCGGGACTCCGCACAGATACGCAGTATTTT.

V usage is TRBV5-8 and J usage is TRBJ2-3, with 9 bases identical to TRBD2. The CDR3 covers 17 residues. Germline lookup yields CDR1 SGHTS and CDR2 YDEGEE. The V segment lost 4 bases and the J segment 6 bases; nucleotides outside the gene matches: 15. The CDR3 loop reads CASSHPPSSGRLDTQYF. The CDR3 DNA reads TGTGCCAGCAGCCACCCCCCAAGTAGCGGGAGACTGGATACGCAGTATTTT.

The chain carries TRBV10-3 and TRBJ1-2; D may be TRBD1 (5 bases). Germline values: CDR1 ENHRY, CDR2 SYGVKD. CDR3 size: 15 residues. V lost 3 bases and J 0 bases, leaving 11 bases between the germline ends. The CDR3 region is CAISDRGLTNYGYTF. The CDR3 coding sequence is TGTGCCATCAGTGATAGGGGCCTGACTAACTATGGCTACACCTTC.

The chain employs TRBV27 and TRBJ1-5; 10 bases align to TRBD1. This CDR3 has 14 amino acids. The V and J ends lost 4 bases and 11 bases, in that order; junction bases with no gene match: 8. CDR1 and CDR2 from the germline V gene are MNHEY and SMNVEV (reference sequence). CDR3 bases: TGTGCCAGCAGTTCCGGGACAGGGGTCATTGCCCAGCATTTT. Protein: CASSSGTGVIAQHF.

The J gene is TRBJ1-6, the V gene TRBV30; D unresolved. This CDR3 contains 11 residues. V shed 2 bases and J shed 7 bases, with 3 bases lying between them. Looked up from germline, CDR1 is GTSNPN and CDR2 is SVGIG (reference sequence). CDR3 coding DNA: TGTGCCTGGAGTCGGAATTCACCCCTCCACTTT. As protein: CAWSRNSPLHF.

Only a few counts were recorded for this clone. V usage is TRBV10-3 and J usage is TRBJ2-7; 9 bases line up with TRBD2. The junction had 14 bases not matched to a gene; V was cut back by 4 bases and J by 1 base. Germline assignment: CDR1 ENHRY and CDR2 SYGVKD. The CDR3 spans 18 residues. CDR3 amino acids: CAISGRVLAGGPSYEQYF. The DNA for the CDR3 is TGTGCCATCAGTGGTAGGGTTTTGGCGGGAGGGCCTTCCTACGAGCAGTACTTC.

This chain uses TRBV28 with TRBJ1-5; TRBD1 might be the D (5 bases). The V gene's germline CDR1 is MDHEN and CDR2 SYDVKM. Trimming shortened V by 2 bases and J by 4 bases, and 12 bases separated the two germline ends. The CDR3 totals 15 residues. This chain's CDR3 is CASSLQGGGNQPQHF. CDR3 DNA: TGTGCCAGCAGTTTACAGGGCGGGGGGAATCAGCCCCAGCATTTT.

CDR3: CSVEDRVHEQFF. CDR3 DNA sequence: TGCAGCGTTGAAGATAGAGTCCATGAGCAGTTCTTC. This chain joins TRBV29-1 and TRBJ2-1, with D uncertain. V lost 0 bases, J lost 8 bases, and 8 bases lay in between. Germline loops: CDR1 SQVTM, CDR2 ANQGSEA. The CDR3 has 12 amino acids.

The V and J genes are TRBV5-4 and TRBJ2-1; TRBD2 agrees at 13 bases. This CDR3 has 16 residues. J lost 8 bases, V lost 4 bases, and 9 bases had no gene match. The germline V gene encodes CDR1 SGHNT and CDR2 YYREEE (reference sequence). The chain's CDR3 is CASSLRTSGSHYEQFF. The DNA for the CDR3 is TGTGCCAGCAGCCTAAGGACTAGCGGGAGTCACTATGAGCAGTTCTTC.

This sequence joins TRBV15 and TRBJ2-7; TRBD2 might be the D (6 bases). The CDR3 runs to 14 residues. Germline V gene sequence: CDR1 LNHNV, CDR2 YYDKDF (reference sequence). V was cut by 4 bases and J by 1 base, with 11 bases left in between. The CDR3 region has the DNA TGTGCCACCAGCAATCCTAGCGAGTCCTACGAGCAGTACTTC. This codes for CATSNPSESYEQYF.

CDR3 in amino acids: CASSLSLTGTSYYEQYF. The CDR3, as DNA: TGTGCCAGCAGTTTGTCACTTACCGGGACATCCTACTACGAGCAGTACTTC. The V call is TRBV28, the J call TRBJ2-7; possibly TRBD1 for D (6 bases). This CDR3 comprises 17 residues. In germline, CDR1 is MDHEN, CDR2 SYDVKM. V lost 3 bases and J lost 3, with 21 bases in between.